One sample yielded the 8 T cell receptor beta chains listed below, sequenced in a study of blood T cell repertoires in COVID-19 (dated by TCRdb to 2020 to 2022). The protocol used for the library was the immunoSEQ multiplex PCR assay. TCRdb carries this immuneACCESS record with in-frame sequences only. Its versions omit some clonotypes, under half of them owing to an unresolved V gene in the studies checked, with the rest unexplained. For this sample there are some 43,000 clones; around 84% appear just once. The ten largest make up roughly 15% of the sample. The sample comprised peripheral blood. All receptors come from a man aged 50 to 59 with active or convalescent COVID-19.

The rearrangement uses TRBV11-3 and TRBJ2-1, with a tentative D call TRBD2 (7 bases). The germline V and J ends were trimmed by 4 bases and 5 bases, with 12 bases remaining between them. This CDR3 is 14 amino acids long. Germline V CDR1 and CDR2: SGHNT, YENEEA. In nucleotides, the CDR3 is TGTGCCAGCAGCTCGGGGGGCGTCGACAATGAGCAGTTCTTC. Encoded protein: CASSSGGVDNEQFF.

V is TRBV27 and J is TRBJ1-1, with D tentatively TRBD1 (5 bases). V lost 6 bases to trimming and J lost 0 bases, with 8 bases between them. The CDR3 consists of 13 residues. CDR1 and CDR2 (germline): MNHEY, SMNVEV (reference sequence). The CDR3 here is CASRGGMNTEAFF. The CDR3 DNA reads TGTGCCAGCAGGGGGGGGATGAACACTGAAGCTTTCTTT.

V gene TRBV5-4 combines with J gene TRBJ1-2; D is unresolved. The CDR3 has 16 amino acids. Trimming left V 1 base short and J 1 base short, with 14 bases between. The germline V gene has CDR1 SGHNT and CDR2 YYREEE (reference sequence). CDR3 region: CASSLPTTRYNYGYTF. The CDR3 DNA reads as TGTGCCAGCAGCTTGCCAACCACGCGGTATAACTATGGCTACACCTTC. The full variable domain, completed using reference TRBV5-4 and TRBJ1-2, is ETGVTQSPTHLIKTRGQQVTLRCSSQSGHNTVSWYQQALGQGPQFIFQYYREEENGRGNFPPRFSGLQFPNYSSELNVNALELDDSALYLCASSLPTTRYNYGYTFGSGTRLTVV.

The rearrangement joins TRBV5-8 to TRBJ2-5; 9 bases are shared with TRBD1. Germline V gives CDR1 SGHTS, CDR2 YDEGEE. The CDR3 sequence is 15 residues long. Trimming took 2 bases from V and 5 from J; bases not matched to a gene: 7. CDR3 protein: CASSLQGAERETQYF. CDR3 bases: TGTGCCAGCAGCTTACAGGGGGCCGAAAGGGAGACCCAGTACTTC. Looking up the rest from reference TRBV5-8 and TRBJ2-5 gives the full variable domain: EAGVTQSPTHLIKTRGQQATLRCSPISGHTSVYWYQQALGLGLQFLLWYDEGEERNRGNFPPRFSGRQFPNYSSELNVNALELEDSALYLCASSLQGAERETQYFGPGTRLLVL.

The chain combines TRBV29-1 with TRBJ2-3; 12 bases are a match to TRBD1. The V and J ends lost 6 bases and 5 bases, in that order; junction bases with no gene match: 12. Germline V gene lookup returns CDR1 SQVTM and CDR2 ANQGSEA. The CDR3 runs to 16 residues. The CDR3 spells CSVHPGTGGSGDTQYF. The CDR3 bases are TGCAGCGTGCACCCCGGGACAGGGGGCTCGGGAGATACGCAGTATTTT.

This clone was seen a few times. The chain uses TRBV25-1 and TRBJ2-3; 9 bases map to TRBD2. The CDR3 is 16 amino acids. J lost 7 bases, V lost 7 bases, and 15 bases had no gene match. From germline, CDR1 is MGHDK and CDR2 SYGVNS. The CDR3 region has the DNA TGTGCCAGCAACTCGGAAGCGGGGGGATTACAGAATACGCAGTATTTT. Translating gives CASNSEAGGLQNTQYF.

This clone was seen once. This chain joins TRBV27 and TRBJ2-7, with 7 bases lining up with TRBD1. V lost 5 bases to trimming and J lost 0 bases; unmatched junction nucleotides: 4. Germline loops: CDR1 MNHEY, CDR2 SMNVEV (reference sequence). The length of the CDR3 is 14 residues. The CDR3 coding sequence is TGTGCCAGCAGTCGGGACAGAAACTCCTACGAGCAGTACTTC. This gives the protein CASSRDRNSYEQYF.

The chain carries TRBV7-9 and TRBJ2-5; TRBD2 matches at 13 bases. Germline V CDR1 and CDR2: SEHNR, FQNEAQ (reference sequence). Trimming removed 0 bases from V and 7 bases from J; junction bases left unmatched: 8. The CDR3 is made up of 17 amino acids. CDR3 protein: CASSLAVTSGGAPTQYF. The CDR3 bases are TGTGCCAGCAGCTTAGCAGTCACTAGCGGGGGGGCCCCGACCCAGTACTTC. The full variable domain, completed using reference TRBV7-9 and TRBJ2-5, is DTGVSQNPRHKITKRGQNVTFRCDPISEHNRLYWYRQTLGQGPEFLTYFQNEAQLEKSRLLSDRFSAERPKGSFSTLEIQRTEQGDSAMYLCASSLAVTSGGAPTQYFGPGTRLLVL.